This TCR beta chain was captured in a study of OX40 agonist ivuxolimab in advanced cancers. Study summary: Three patients showed partial responses: one hepatocellular carcinoma and two cutaneous melanoma cases.

Germline loops: CDR1 SGHRS, CDR2 YFSETQ. Trimming removed 0 bases from V and 1 base from J, with 5 bases in between. This CDR3 region has 14 residues. Concerning this clone itself: The antigen remains unidentified.

General study points: Circulating CD4+ and CD8+ T cells showed clonal expansion by week 6 at 0.1 to 3.0 mg/kg. More expanded clones were seen, on average, in CD8+ T cells than in CD4+.

Sequencing was performed with immunoSEQ multiplex PCR; in TCRdb, only in-frame clones are kept and a portion is missing. The sample records some 150,000 clones, 90% being singletons. The material was CD4+ or CD8+ T cells sorted from blood, obtained in a trial of the OX40 agonist ivuxolimab. The chain combines TRBV5-1 with TRBJ2-1; no clear D gene. The clonotype comes from an adult with an advanced solid tumor such as melanoma, head and neck, liver or kidney cancer. The CDR3 region is CASSLDLSYNEQFF. The CDR3 DNA is TGCGCCAGCAGCTTGGACTTGTCCTACAATGAGCAGTTCTTC.